This T cell receptor beta chain appears in the sequencing data of a study of CD8+CD57+ T cells in acquired aplastic anemia. This clonotype was observed at least ten times. This CDR3 is 15 amino acids long. CDR1 and CDR2 (germline): LNHDA, SQIVND (reference sequence). The V end lost 4 bases, the J end lost 6 bases, and 16 bases lay between the germline ends. The study profiled TCR beta VDJ and CDR3 using genomic DNA as template. TCRdb re-derived calls from the reads in MiXCR, one entry per CDR3 protein. The sample comprises 180,000 or so distinct CDR3 sequences, under 55% of which are singletons, and around 2.7% rests with the top ten.

This receptor was identified in a human donor in good health. The rearrangement joins TRBV19 to TRBJ1-5; a possible D gene is TRBD1 (6 bases). The sequenced sample was sorted CD4+, CD8+, or CD8+CD57+ T cells (not recorded which) from PBMCs. CDR3 in amino acids: CASSTDRYAIQPQHF. The DNA for the CDR3 is TGTGCCAGTAGTACTGACAGGTATGCGATTCAGCCCCAGCATTTT.